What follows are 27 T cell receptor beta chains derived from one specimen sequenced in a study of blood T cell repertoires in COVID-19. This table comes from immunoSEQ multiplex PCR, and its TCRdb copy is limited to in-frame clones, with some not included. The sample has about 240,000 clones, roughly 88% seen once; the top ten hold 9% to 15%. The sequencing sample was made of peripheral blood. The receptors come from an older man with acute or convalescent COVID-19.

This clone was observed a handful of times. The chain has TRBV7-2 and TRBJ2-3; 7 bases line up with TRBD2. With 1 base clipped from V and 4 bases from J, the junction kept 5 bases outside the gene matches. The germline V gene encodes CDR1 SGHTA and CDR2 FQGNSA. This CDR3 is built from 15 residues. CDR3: CASSLDGGTADTQYF. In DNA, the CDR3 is TGTGCCAGCAGCTTAGACGGGGGGACCGCAGATACGCAGTATTTT.

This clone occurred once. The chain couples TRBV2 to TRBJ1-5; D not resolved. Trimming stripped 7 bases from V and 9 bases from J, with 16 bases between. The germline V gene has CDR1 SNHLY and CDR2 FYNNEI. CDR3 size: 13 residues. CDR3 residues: CASTPTVGGPQHF. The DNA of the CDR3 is TGTGCCAGCACCCCCACCGTGGGAGGGCCCCAGCATTTT. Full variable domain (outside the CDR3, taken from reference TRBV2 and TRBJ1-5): EPEVTQTPSHQVTQMGQEVILRCVPISNHLYFYWYRQILGQKVEFLVSFYNNEISEKSEIFDDQFSVERPDGSNFTLKIRSTKLEDSAMYFCASTPTVGGPQHFGDGTRLSIL.

The CDR3 nucleotides read TGTGCCAGCAGTTTAGGGTGGGGGCCGAGGGCCACCGGGGAGCTGTTTTTT. It yields the protein CASSLGWGPRATGELFF. J is TRBJ2-2 and V is TRBV28; D possibly corresponds to TRBD1 (6 bases). The CDR3 runs to 17 residues. Between the trimmed V and J ends, which lost 2 bases and 4 bases, there was a span of 17 bases. Germline loops: CDR1 MDHEN, CDR2 SYDVKM. The full variable domain, in which reference TRBV28 and TRBJ2-2 provide the parts outside the CDR3, is DVKVTQSSRYLVKRTGEKVFLECVQDMDHENMFWYRQDPGLGLRLIYFSYDVKMKEKGDIPEGYSVSREKKERFSLILESASTNQTSMYLCASSLGWGPRATGELFFGEGSRLTVL.

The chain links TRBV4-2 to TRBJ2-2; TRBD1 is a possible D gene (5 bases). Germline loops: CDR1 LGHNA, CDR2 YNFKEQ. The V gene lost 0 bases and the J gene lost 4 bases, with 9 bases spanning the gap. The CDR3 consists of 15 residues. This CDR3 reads CASSQEQGSTGELFF. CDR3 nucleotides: TGTGCCAGCAGCCAAGAGCAGGGTAGCACCGGGGAGCTGTTTTTT.

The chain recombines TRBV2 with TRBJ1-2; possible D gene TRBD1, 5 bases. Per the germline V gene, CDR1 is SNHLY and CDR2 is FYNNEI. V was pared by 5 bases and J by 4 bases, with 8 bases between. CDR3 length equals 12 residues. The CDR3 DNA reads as TGTGCCAGCAGTCTCAGGGCCTATGGCTACACCTTC. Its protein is CASSLRAYGYTF.

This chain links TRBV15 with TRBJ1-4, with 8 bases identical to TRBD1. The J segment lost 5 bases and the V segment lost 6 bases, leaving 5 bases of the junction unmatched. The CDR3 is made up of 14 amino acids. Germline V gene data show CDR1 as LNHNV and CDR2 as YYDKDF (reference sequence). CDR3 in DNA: TGTGCCACCAGGTCTGACAGGGGAAATGAAAAACTGTTTTTT. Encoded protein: CATRSDRGNEKLFF.

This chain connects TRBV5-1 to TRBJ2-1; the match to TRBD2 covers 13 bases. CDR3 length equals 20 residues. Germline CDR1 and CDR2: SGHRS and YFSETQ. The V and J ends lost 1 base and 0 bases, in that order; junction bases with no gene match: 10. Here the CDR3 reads CASSLYRLAGGRSSYNEQFF. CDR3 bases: TGCGCCAGCAGCTTGTACCGACTAGCGGGGGGCAGGAGCTCCTACAATGAGCAGTTCTTC.

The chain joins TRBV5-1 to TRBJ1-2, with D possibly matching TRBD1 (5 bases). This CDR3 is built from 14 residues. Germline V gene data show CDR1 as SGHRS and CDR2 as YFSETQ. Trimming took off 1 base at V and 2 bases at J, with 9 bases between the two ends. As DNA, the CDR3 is TGCGCCAGCAGCTTGAGCAGGGTAAACTATGGCTACACCTTC. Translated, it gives CASSLSRVNYGYTF.

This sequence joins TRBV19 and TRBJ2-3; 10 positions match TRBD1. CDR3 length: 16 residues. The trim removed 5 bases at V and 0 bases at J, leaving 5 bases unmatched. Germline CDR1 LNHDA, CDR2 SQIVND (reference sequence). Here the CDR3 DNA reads TGTGCCAGTAGTCCCGGGACAGGGGACAGCACAGATACGCAGTATTTT. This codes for CASSPGTGDSTDTQYF.

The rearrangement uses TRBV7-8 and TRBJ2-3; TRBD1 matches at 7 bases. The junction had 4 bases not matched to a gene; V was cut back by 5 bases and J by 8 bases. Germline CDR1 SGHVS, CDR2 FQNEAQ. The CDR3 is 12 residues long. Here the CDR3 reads CASSPDRATQYF. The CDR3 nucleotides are TGTGCCAGCAGCCCCGACAGGGCTACGCAGTATTTT. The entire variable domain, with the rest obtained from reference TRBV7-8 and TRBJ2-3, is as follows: GAGVSQSPRYKVAKRGQDVALRCDPISGHVSLFWYQQALGQGPEFLTYFQNEAQLDKSGLPSDRFFAERPEGSVSTLKIQRTQQEDSAVYLCASSPDRATQYFGPGTRLTVL.

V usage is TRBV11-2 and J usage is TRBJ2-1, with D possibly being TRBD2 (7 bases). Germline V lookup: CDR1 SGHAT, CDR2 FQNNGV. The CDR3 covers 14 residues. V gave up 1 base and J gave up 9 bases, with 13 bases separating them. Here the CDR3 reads CASSLVGGGTEQFF. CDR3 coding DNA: TGTGCCAGCAGCTTAGTGGGGGGGGGCACTGAGCAGTTCTTC.

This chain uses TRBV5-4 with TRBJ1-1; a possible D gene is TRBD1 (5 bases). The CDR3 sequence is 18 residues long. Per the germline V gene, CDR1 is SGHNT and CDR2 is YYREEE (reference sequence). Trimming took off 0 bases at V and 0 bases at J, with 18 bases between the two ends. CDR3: CASSLGIREGKLNTEAFF. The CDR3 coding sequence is TGTGCCAGCAGCTTGGGAATCAGGGAGGGTAAACTGAACACTGAAGCTTTCTTT.

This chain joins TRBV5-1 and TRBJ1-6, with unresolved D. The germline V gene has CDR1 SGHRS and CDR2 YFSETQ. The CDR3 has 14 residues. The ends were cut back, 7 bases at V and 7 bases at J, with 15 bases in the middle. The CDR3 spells CASRLREGNSPLHF. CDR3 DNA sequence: TGCGCCAGCCGGTTAAGGGAGGGAAATTCACCCCTCCACTTT. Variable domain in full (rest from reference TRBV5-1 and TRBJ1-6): KAGVTQTPRYLIKTRGQQVTLSCSPISGHRSVSWYQQTPGQGLQFLFEYFSETQRNKGNFPGRFSGRQFSNSRSEMNVSTLELGDSALYLCASRLREGNSPLHFGNGTRLTVT.

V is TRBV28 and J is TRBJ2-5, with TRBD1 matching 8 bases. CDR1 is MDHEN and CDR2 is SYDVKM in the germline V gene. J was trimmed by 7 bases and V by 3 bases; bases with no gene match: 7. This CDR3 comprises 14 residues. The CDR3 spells CASSLTGVRGTQYF. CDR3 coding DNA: TGTGCCAGCAGTTTGACAGGGGTTCGAGGGACCCAGTACTTC.

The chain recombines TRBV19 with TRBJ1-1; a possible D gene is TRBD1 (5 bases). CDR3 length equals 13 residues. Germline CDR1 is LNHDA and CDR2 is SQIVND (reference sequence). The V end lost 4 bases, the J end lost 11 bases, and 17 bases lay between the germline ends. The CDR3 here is CASSSQDGAAAFF. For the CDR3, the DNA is TGTGCCAGTAGTAGCCAGGATGGGGCTGCTGCTTTCTTT.

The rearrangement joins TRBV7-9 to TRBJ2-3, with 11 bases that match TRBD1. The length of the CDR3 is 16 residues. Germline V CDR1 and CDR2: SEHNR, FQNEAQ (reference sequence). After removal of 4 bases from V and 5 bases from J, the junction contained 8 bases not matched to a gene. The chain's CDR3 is CASSWLGQGVIDTQYF. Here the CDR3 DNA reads TGTGCCAGCAGCTGGCTGGGACAGGGGGTGATAGATACGCAGTATTTT.

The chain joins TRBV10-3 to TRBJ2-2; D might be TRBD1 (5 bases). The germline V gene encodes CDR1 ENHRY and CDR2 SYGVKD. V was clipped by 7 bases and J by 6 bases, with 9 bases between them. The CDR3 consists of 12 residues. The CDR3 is CAIKQGPGELFF. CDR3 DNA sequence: TGTGCCATCAAGCAGGGTCCCGGGGAGCTGTTTTTT.

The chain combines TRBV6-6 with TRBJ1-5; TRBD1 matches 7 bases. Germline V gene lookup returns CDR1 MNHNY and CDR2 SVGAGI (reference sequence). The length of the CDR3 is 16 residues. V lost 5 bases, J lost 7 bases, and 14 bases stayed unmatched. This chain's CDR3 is CASSTRQGTQGQPQHF. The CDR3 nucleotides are TGTGCCAGCAGTACGAGACAGGGCACACAGGGACAGCCCCAGCATTTT.

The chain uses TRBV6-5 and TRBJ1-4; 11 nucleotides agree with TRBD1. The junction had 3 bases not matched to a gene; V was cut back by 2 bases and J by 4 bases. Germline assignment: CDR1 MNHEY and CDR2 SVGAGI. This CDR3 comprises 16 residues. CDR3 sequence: CASSYGTGGLNEKLFF. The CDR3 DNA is TGTGCCAGCAGTTACGGGACAGGGGGGCTTAATGAAAAACTGTTTTTT.

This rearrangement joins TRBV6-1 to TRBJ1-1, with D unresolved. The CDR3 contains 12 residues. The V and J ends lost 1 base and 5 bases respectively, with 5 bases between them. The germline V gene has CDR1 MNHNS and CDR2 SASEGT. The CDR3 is CASSEGRTEAFF. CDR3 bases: TGTGCCAGCAGTGAAGGGAGGACTGAAGCTTTCTTT.

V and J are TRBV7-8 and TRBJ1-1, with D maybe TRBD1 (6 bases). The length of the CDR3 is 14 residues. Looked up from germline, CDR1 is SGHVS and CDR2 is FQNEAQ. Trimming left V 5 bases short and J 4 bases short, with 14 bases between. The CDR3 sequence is CASSLRGAGTEAFF. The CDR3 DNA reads TGTGCCAGCAGCCTCCGGGGGGCCGGCACTGAAGCTTTCTTT.

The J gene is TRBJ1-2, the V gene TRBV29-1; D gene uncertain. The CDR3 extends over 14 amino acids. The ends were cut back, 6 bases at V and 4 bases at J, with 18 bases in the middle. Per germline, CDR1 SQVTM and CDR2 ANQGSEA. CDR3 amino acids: CSVHATVFGYGYTF. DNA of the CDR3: TGCAGCGTACACGCCACAGTATTCGGCTATGGCTACACCTTC.

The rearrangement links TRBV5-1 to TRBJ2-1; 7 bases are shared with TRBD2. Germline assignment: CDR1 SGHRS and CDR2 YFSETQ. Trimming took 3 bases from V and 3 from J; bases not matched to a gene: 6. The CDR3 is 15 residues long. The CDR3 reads CASSSGLDFYNEQFF. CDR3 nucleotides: TGCGCCAGCAGCTCCGGACTAGATTTCTACAATGAGCAGTTCTTC. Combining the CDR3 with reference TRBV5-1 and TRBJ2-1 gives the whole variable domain KAGVTQTPRYLIKTRGQQVTLSCSPISGHRSVSWYQQTPGQGLQFLFEYFSETQRNKGNFPGRFSGRQFSNSRSEMNVSTLELGDSALYLCASSSGLDFYNEQFFGPGTRLTVL.

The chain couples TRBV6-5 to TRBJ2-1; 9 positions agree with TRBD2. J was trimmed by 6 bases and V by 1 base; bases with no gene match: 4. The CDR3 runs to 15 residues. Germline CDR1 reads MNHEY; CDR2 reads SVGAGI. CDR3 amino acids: CASSYWAGGINEQFF. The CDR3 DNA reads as TGTGCCAGCAGTTACTGGGCGGGGGGGATCAATGAGCAGTTCTTC.

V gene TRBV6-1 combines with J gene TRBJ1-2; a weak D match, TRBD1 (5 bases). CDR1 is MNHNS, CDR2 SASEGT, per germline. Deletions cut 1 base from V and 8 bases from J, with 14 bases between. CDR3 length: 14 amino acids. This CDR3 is CASSEEATVTGYTF. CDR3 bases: TGTGCCAGCAGTGAAGAAGCGACAGTTACCGGCTACACCTTC.

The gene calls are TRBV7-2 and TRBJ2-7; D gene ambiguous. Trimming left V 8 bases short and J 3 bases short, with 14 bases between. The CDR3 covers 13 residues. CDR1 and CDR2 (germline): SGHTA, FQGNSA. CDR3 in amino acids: CASHRPTDYEQYF. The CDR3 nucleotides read TGTGCCAGCCACCGCCCAACAGACTACGAGCAGTACTTC. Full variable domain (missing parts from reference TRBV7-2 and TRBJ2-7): GAGVSQSPSNKVTEKGKDVELRCDPISGHTALYWYRQSLGQGLEFLIYFQGNSAPDKSGLPSDRFSAERTGGSVSTLTIQRTQQEDSAVYLCASHRPTDYEQYFGPGTRLTVT.

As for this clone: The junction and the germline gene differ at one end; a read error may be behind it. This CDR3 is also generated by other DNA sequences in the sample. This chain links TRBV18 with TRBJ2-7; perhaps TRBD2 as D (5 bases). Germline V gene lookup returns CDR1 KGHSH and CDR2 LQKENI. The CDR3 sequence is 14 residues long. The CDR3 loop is CASSPRESSYEQYF. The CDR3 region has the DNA TGTGCCAGCTCACCACGGGAGAGCTCCTATGAGCAGTACTTC.